Listed below are T cell receptor beta chains from one sample, sequenced in a study of T cells after yellow fever vaccination. TCRdb itself ran the 5' RACE reads through MiXCR, one entry per CDR3 protein. The sample has under 550,000 distinct CDR3 sequences, around a fifth seen once; the top ten hold approximately 16%. Sample: PBMCs, taken about 21 days after the first yellow fever vaccination. The receptors here all came from a man between 18 and 29 years old who received the YFV17D yellow fever vaccine. Each CDR3 is given with its conserved first and last residue. Fields, in order: CDR3 DNA, CDR3 protein, clone size, D gene, J gene, V gene. A D gene is named only where the DNA matches it firmly. Expanded clones are given a class, and other clones once, few, many or no size at all.

TGTGCCAGCAGCCAACGGTGGTGGGGGGGATCCTACAATGAGCAGTTCTTC,CASSQRWWGGSYNEQFF,.,TRBD2,TRBJ2-1,TRBV7-2
TGTGCCAGCAGCTTAGTTAGGGATCAGCCCCAGCATTTT,CASSLVRDQPQHF,many,.,TRBJ1-5,TRBV7-2
TGTGCCACCCGCCGGGACATCTCCAAAAACATTCAGTACTTC,CATRRDISKNIQYF,.,.,TRBJ2-4,TRBV19
TGTGCCAGCGGGGGGGTGGAGCCCCAGCATTTT,CASGGVEPQHF,few,.,TRBJ1-5,TRBV12-3/TRBV12-4
TGCGCCAGCAGCTTGGGCCTTGAGGGACTAGGATTATATACGCAGTATTTT,CASSLGLEGLGLYTQYF,.,TRBD2,TRBJ2-3,TRBV5-1
TGTGCCAGCAGCTTAGCGAGAGTTCACGGGGAGCTGTTTTTT,CASSLARVHGELFF,.,.,TRBJ2-2,TRBV7-2
TGCAGCGTCGGGACTAGCGGGGGGACGGCAGATACGCAGTATTTT,CSVGTSGGTADTQYF,.,TRBD2,TRBJ2-3,TRBV29-1
TGTGCCAGCAGCAAGCGGGGGGGAGAGACCCAGTACTTC,CASSKRGGETQYF,few,TRBD2,TRBJ2-5,TRBV6-6
TGTGCCAGCAGCACGACAGGTGCCAATCAGCCCCAGCATTTT,CASSTTGANQPQHF,few,.,TRBJ1-5,TRBV5-5
TGTGCCAGCAGCAGAGTGATTTCCTACAATGAGCAGTTCTTC,CASSRVISYNEQFF,.,.,TRBJ2-1,TRBV7-9
TGTGCCAGCAGGGACAGACTAGCCAAAAACATTCAGTACTTC,CASRDRLAKNIQYF,.,.,TRBJ2-4,TRBV12-3/TRBV12-4
TGCAGCGTTCCCCGGGGCGGTGAGACCCAGTACTTC,CSVPRGGETQYF,many,.,TRBJ2-5,TRBV29-1
TGTGCCAGCAGTTACTCCGGGGGTGTCACTGAAGCTTTCTTT,CASSYSGGVTEAFF,.,.,TRBJ1-1,TRBV6-5
TGTGCCTGGAAGGAGCAGCCGAACACTGAAGCTTTCTTT,CAWKEQPNTEAFF,.,.,TRBJ1-1,TRBV30
TGCGCCAGCAGTGAGAGGGGAAATGAGCAGTTCTTC,CASSERGNEQFF,few,.,TRBJ2-1,TRBV10-2
TGTGCCAGCAGTTCGGCTACGGGGGGGATTCAGCCCCAGCATTTT,CASSSATGGIQPQHF,.,.,TRBJ1-5,TRBV28
TGTGCCAGCAGAGGAGTCATCACAGATACGCAGTATTTT,CASRGVITDTQYF,few,.,TRBJ2-3,TRBV28
TGTGCCAGCAGGTTGCTAGCGGGGGACAACAATGAGCAGTTCTTC,CASRLLAGDNNEQFF,many,TRBD2,TRBJ2-1,TRBV7-2
TGTGCCAGCAGCGCCTGGGACGGTAATGAAAAACTGTTTTTT,CASSAWDGNEKLFF,.,.,TRBJ1-4,TRBV9
TGTGCCAGCAGCCTTATTTGGGGTTTTTCACAGCCCCAGCATTTT,CASSLIWGFSQPQHF,few,.,TRBJ1-5,TRBV6-2/TRBV6-3
TGCAGTGCTAGAGTCTCACAGGACACCATATATTTT,CSARVSQDTIYF,.,.,TRBJ1-3,TRBV20-1
TGTGCCATCAGTGCACCACAGCCAAATGAGCAGTTCTTC,CAISAPQPNEQFF,few,.,TRBJ2-1,TRBV10-3
TGCAGTGCGGAGGGGGGGAGGGACTCACCCCTCCACTTT,CSAEGGRDSPLHF,.,.,TRBJ1-6,TRBV20-1
TGCGCCAGCAGCCAGGTCGGGGGAGTTTACGAGCAGTACTTC,CASSQVGGVYEQYF,.,.,TRBJ2-7,TRBV4-3
TGTGCCAGCAGCCAGTTGAGCTCCTACAATGAGCAGTTCTTC,CASSQLSSYNEQFF,many,.,TRBJ2-1,TRBV5-6
TGCGCCAGCAGGCCCCGGGGGGGGGATTACTCCTACAATGAGCAGTTCTTC,CASRPRGGDYSYNEQFF,.,TRBD2,TRBJ2-1,TRBV5-1
TGCAGTGCTAGTCGAGTATCGGGGGAAAATAGCAATCAGCCCCAGCATTTT,CSASRVSGENSNQPQHF,.,.,TRBJ1-5,TRBV20-1
TGTGCCAGCTCACCAAGTATGGGGGGAGAGACTGAAGCTTTCTTT,CASSPSMGGETEAFF,few,.,TRBJ1-1,TRBV18
TGTGCCAGCAGCATCCACGCGAACACTGAAGCTTTCTTT,CASSIHANTEAFF,.,.,TRBJ1-1,TRBV11-2
TGTGCCAGCAGTTTATCCCAGGGTGGTAGGGAGCAGTACTTC,CASSLSQGGREQYF,.,.,TRBJ2-7,TRBV27
TGTGCCACCACAGGGGATACAGACACAGATACGCAGTATTTT,CATTGDTDTDTQYF,many,TRBD1,TRBJ2-3,TRBV10-3
TGTGCCAGCAGCCCTCGGACAGGGGGCCTCACTGAAGCTTTCTTT,CASSPRTGGLTEAFF,.,TRBD1,TRBJ1-1,TRBV5-5
TGTGCCAGCAGCTCACTAGCGGAGCTCCAAGAGACCCAGTACTTC,CASSSLAELQETQYF,.,TRBD2,TRBJ2-5,TRBV7-9
TGCGCCAGCAGCGGGCACCGAAATGAAAAACTGTTTTTT,CASSGHRNEKLFF,few,.,TRBJ1-4,TRBV5-1
TGTGCCAGCAATAGGGACAGGGGGCTCACAGATACGCAGTATTTT,CASNRDRGLTDTQYF,.,TRBD1,TRBJ2-3,TRBV12-3/TRBV12-4
TGTGCCAGCAGCTTATCACTAGCGGGGACCTACGAGCAGTACTTC,CASSLSLAGTYEQYF,.,TRBD2,TRBJ2-7,TRBV7-9
TGCGCCAGCAGCCAATTCGGTAGACAGGGGGTAGAGACCCAGTACTTC,CASSQFGRQGVETQYF,few,TRBD1,TRBJ2-5,TRBV4-1
TGTGCCAGCAGTCCGGGACAGGGGGCTCCGAACACTGAAGCTTTCTTT,CASSPGQGAPNTEAFF,many,TRBD1,TRBJ1-1,TRBV12-3/TRBV12-4
TGTGCCAGCAGCGCGACCAGGACTAGCGGACAGACAGATACGCAGTATTTT,CASSATRTSGQTDTQYF,.,TRBD2,TRBJ2-3,TRBV9
TGTGCCAGCAGCCAAGACCGAGCGGGGGGGCTAGGAACGCAGTATTTT,CASSQDRAGGLGTQYF,.,TRBD2,TRBJ2-3,TRBV4-2
TGCGCCAGCAGCTTGGGGGACGGCCACTATGGCTACACCTTC,CASSLGDGHYGYTF,.,.,TRBJ1-2,TRBV5-1
TGCAGCGGGGACAGGGGACAGGGAGAGACCCAGTACTTC,CSGDRGQGETQYF,many,TRBD1,TRBJ2-5,TRBV29-1
TGTGCCAGCAGCCAAGAGAGTAGCGGAGCCAAAAACATTCAGTACTTC,CASSQESSGAKNIQYF,.,.,TRBJ2-4,TRBV4-2
TGCAGTGCTCGGGGGGGGAACTACGAGCAGTACTTC,CSARGGNYEQYF,.,TRBD2,TRBJ2-7,TRBV20-1
TGCGCCAGCAGCTTGGATCTGCAGGGCGCTAAAGCTTTCTTT,CASSLDLQGAKAFF,few,.,TRBJ1-1,TRBV5-1
TGTGCCAGCAGTCGAGTCGCCGGGAACACTGAAGCTTTCTTT,CASSRVAGNTEAFF,few,.,TRBJ1-1,TRBV12-3/TRBV12-4
TGTGCCAGCAGCTTCGGGCAGGGCTTAGGCTACACCTTC,CASSFGQGLGYTF,.,.,TRBJ1-2,TRBV11-2
TGTGCCAGCAGCGGATATCACAATGAGCAGTTCTTC,CASSGYHNEQFF,many,.,TRBJ2-1,TRBV7-2
TGTGCCAGCAGCTTAACAGACGGAGAATATCCCAATGGCTACACCTTC,CASSLTDGEYPNGYTF,.,.,TRBJ1-2,TRBV7-9
TGTGCCAGCAGCTTACTGGCCCACAATGAGCAGTTCTTC,CASSLLAHNEQFF,.,.,TRBJ2-1,TRBV7-2
TGTGCCATCAAGACGACCGCCTACGAGCAGTACTTC,CAIKTTAYEQYF,.,.,TRBJ2-7,TRBV10-3
TGCGCCAGCAGCTTTTCAGGGAAAAACATTCAGTACTTC,CASSFSGKNIQYF,few,.,TRBJ2-4,TRBV5-1
TGTGCCAGCTCACCCGGACAGGGTGGCGCCGGGGAGCTGTTTTTT,CASSPGQGGAGELFF,.,TRBD1,TRBJ2-2,TRBV18
TGTGCCAGCAGCTTAGCGCAACTAGCGGGGGGTGTTGCAGATACGCAGTATTTT,CASSLAQLAGGVADTQYF,.,TRBD2,TRBJ2-3,TRBV7-2
TGTGCCAGCAGTTTGGGGACAGGGGAGGCCTATGGCTACACCTTC,CASSLGTGEAYGYTF,many,TRBD1,TRBJ1-2,TRBV27
TGTGCCAGCATACAGGGACTAGTTCCCACAGATACGCAGTATTTT,CASIQGLVPTDTQYF,.,TRBD2,TRBJ2-3,TRBV12-3/TRBV12-4
TGCGCCAGCAGCCAAGATCTCGGCCAAGGGCGGGTGGAGACCCAGTACTTC,CASSQDLGQGRVETQYF,few,.,TRBJ2-5,TRBV4-1